The 20 T cell receptor beta chains listed next were all sequenced from one sample in a study of cytomegalovirus exposure and HLA in healthy donors. PCR primers comprised 60 Vbeta and 13 Jbeta primers. Assay: immunoSEQ multiplex PCR; the TCRdb copy retains only in-frame clones and omits some. Of fewer than 90,000 clones in the sample, about 74% were seen once. The material sequenced was PBMCs. These receptors came from a man aged 25 to 40 in good health and CMV-seronegative.

This clone was seen more than once but under ten times. The chain has TRBV28 and TRBJ2-1; 14 nucleotides match TRBD2. This CDR3 spans 15 amino acids. CDR1 and CDR2 (germline): MDHEN, SYDVKM. The V gene end was trimmed by 2 bases and the J gene end by 9 bases; junction bases not matched to a gene: 3. DNA of the CDR3: TGTGCCAGCAGTTTAGCTGGACTAGCGGGAGGTGAGCAGTTCTTC. Residues: CASSLAGLAGGEQFF.

This sequence joins TRBV28 and TRBJ2-7; 10 nucleotides align to TRBD1. Germline CDR1 is MDHEN and CDR2 is SYDVKM. The V and J ends lost 3 bases and 3 bases, in that order; junction bases with no gene match: 5. This CDR3 comprises 15 residues. In DNA, the CDR3 is TGTGCCAGCAGTTTTTTCGGGACAGGGGTCTACGAGCAGTACTTC. The encoded protein is CASSFFGTGVYEQYF.

The genes are TRBV9 and TRBJ1-2; 10 nucleotides match TRBD1. This CDR3 contains 16 residues. CDR1 is SGDLS and CDR2 is YYNGEE in the germline V gene. The junction had 8 bases not matched to a gene; V was cut back by 2 bases and J by 4 bases. CDR3 coding DNA: TGTGCCAGCAGCGTGGAAGACAGGGGGCTTGGCTATGGCTACACCTTC. This encodes CASSVEDRGLGYGYTF.

The sample holds a few counts of this clone. The chain has TRBV5-1 and TRBJ1-1; no clear D. The CDR3 covers 14 residues. The germline V and J ends were trimmed by 5 bases and 0 bases, with 11 bases remaining between them. CDR1 and CDR2 from the germline V gene are SGHRS and YFSETQ. The CDR3 sequence is CASSATTMNTEAFF. The CDR3 DNA reads TGCGCCAGCAGTGCGACAACAATGAACACTGAAGCTTTCTTT.

The sample holds one count of this clone. The genes are TRBV6-5 and TRBJ1-1, with D perhaps TRBD1 (5 bases). Looked up from germline, CDR1 is MNHEY and CDR2 is SVGAGI. V was shortened by 5 bases and J by 5 bases, with 15 bases between the two germline ends. CDR3 length equals 14 residues. The CDR3 spells CASSPGGGGTEAFF. CDR3 bases: TGTGCCAGCAGTCCTGGGGGGGGTGGGACTGAAGCTTTCTTT.

The chain recombines TRBV5-1 with TRBJ1-1; D gene uncertain. The CDR3 sequence is 15 residues long. Deletions cut 1 base from V and 1 base from J, with 11 bases between. Per the germline V gene, CDR1 is SGHRS and CDR2 is YFSETQ. In nucleotides, the CDR3 is TGCGCCAGCAGCTTGATGTACATACAGAACACTGAAGCTTTCTTT. The encoded protein is CASSLMYIQNTEAFF.

The genes are TRBV28 and TRBJ1-1; possibly TRBD1 for D (5 bases). Germline V gene data show CDR1 as MDHEN and CDR2 as SYDVKM. The CDR3 contains 15 residues. V lost 5 bases to trimming and J lost 3 bases, with 16 bases between them. The CDR3 bases are TGTGCCAGCAGTCCACCAGCAAGCAGGGACACTGAAGCTTTCTTT. It is translated as CASSPPASRDTEAFF.

This clone was recorded once. In nucleotides, the CDR3 is TGTGCCAGCAGACCTACCAGGGGGCTGGGGGAAAAACTGTTTTTT. This translates into CASRPTRGLGEKLFF. The chain joins TRBV6-5 to TRBJ1-4, with 8 bases aligning to TRBD1. The CDR3 is 15 amino acids. Losses at the gene ends were 6 bases for V and 8 bases for J; bases not matched to a gene: 11. CDR1 is MNHEY, CDR2 SVGAGI, per germline.

The chain uses TRBV28 and TRBJ2-1, with D possibly matching TRBD1 (6 bases). Trimming removed 7 bases at V and 1 base at J, with 11 bases between. This CDR3 contains 14 residues. The germline gives CDR1 MDHEN, CDR2 SYDVKM. This CDR3 is CASTGAGSYNEQFF. CDR3 sequence (DNA): TGTGCCAGCACAGGGGCAGGGTCCTACAATGAGCAGTTCTTC.

This clone was detected only a few times. The V and J genes are TRBV30 and TRBJ1-4; D gene unclear. The CDR3 sequence is 12 residues long. In germline, CDR1 is GTSNPN, CDR2 SVGIG (reference sequence). Trimming stripped 3 bases from V and 7 bases from J, with 9 bases between. The CDR3 sequence is CAWSLLREKLFF. DNA for the CDR3: TGTGCCTGGAGCCTTCTCCGTGAAAAACTGTTTTTT.

The chain couples TRBV28 to TRBJ1-3; possibly TRBD1 for D (5 bases). V lost 3 bases to trimming and J lost 0 bases, with 12 bases between them. The CDR3 spans 16 residues. Germline V gene data show CDR1 as MDHEN and CDR2 as SYDVKM. The CDR3 nucleotides are TGTGCCAGCAGTTTGATTGGGGGGGGCTCTGGAAACACCATATATTTT. Amino acid sequence: CASSLIGGGSGNTIYF.

On this clone itself: The junction does not match germline at one end; this may be a read error. This sequence joins TRBV7-9 and TRBJ2-7, with a tentative D call TRBD1 (5 bases). CDR1 SEHNR and CDR2 FQNEAQ come from the germline V gene (reference sequence). There are 15 residues in the CDR3. CDR3 in DNA: TGTTCCAGCAGCTTAATGGGGCAGCTATCCTACGAGCAGTACTTC. Its protein is CSSSLMGQLSYEQYF.

The gene calls are TRBV19 and TRBJ2-7; D gene ambiguous. The CDR3 is 15 amino acids. The V gene's germline CDR1 is LNHDA and CDR2 SQIVND (reference sequence). V shed 0 bases and J shed 3 bases, with 12 bases lying between them. CDR3 bases: TGTGCCAGTAGTATAGACGGTCCCTTACTCTACGAGCAGTACTTC. As protein: CASSIDGPLLYEQYF.

The genes are TRBV19 and TRBJ1-1; 8 bases align to TRBD1. This CDR3 is built from 15 residues. CDR1 and CDR2 (germline): LNHDA, SQIVND (reference sequence). With V trimmed by 5 bases and J by 1 base, 6 bases remained unmatched. Written as DNA, the CDR3 is TGTGCCAGTAGTCCGGACAGGGCGGCGAACACTGAAGCTTTCTTT. Residues: CASSPDRAANTEAFF.

V is TRBV15 and J is TRBJ2-5; D is ambiguous. This CDR3 is built from 13 residues. Germline V gives CDR1 LNHNV, CDR2 YYDKDF (reference sequence). The V gene lost 0 bases and the J gene lost 7 bases, with 9 bases spanning the gap. The CDR3 DNA reads TGTGCCACCAGCAGAGATCGGTCGCGGACCCAGTACTTC. Its protein is CATSRDRSRTQYF.

J is TRBJ2-1 and V is TRBV11-2; D may be TRBD1 (5 bases). The CDR3 is 15 residues long. The V gene's germline CDR1 is SGHAT and CDR2 FQNNGV. The V end was cut by 5 bases, the J end by 3 bases, with 14 bases between. The CDR3 DNA sequence: TGTGCCAGCAGCCAAGGACAACTAATCTACAATGAGCAGTTCTTC. This gives the protein CASSQGQLIYNEQFF.

This rearrangement joins TRBV6-1 to TRBJ2-6; D ambiguous. CDR3 length: 14 residues. The germline V gene has CDR1 MNHNS and CDR2 SASEGT. V dropped 3 bases and J dropped 4 bases, with 7 bases sitting between them. CDR3 bases: TGTGCCAGCAGTGATTCGTTGGGGGCCAACGTCCTGACTTTC. As protein: CASSDSLGANVLTF.

V gene TRBV18 combines with J gene TRBJ2-5, with 8 bases identical to TRBD1. Germline CDR1 and CDR2: KGHSH and LQKENI. CDR3 length: 14 residues. J lost 5 bases, V lost 6 bases, and 8 bases had no gene match. CDR3 in DNA: TGTGCCAGCTCGCTCCAGGGGGCGAGGGAGACCCAGTACTTC. Amino acid sequence: CASSLQGARETQYF.

This clone was seen more than once but under ten times. This sequence joins TRBV11-2 and TRBJ1-1; 10 bases are shared with TRBD1. CDR3 size: 16 residues. Per the germline V gene, CDR1 is SGHAT and CDR2 is FQNNGV. Germline trimming cut 1 base from V and 5 bases from J; bases unmatched to any gene: 7. In nucleotides, the CDR3 is TGTGCCAGCAGCTTAGGAGACAGGGGGCGCAGGACTGAAGCTTTCTTT. Translated, it gives CASSLGDRGRRTEAFF.

The chain employs TRBV5-1 and TRBJ2-2, with TRBD2 matching 9 bases. From germline, CDR1 is SGHRS and CDR2 YFSETQ. J lost 1 base, V lost 0 bases, and 4 bases had no gene match. This CDR3 is 17 amino acids long. CDR3 loop: CASSLVIAGVNTGELFF. The CDR3 bases are TGCGCCAGCAGCTTGGTGATAGCGGGGGTGAACACCGGGGAGCTGTTTTTT.